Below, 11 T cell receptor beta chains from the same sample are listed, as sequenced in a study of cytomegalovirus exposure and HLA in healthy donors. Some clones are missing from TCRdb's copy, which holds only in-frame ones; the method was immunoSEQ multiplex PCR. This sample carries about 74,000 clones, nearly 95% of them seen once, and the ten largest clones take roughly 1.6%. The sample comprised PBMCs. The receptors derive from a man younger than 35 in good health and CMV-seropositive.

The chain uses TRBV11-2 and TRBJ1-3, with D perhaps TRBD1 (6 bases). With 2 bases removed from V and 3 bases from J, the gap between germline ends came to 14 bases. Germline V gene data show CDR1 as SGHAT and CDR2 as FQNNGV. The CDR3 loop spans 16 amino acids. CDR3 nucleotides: TGTGCCAGCAGCTTAAGCAGGGGCATATTTGGAAACACCATATATTTT. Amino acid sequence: CASSLSRGIFGNTIYF.

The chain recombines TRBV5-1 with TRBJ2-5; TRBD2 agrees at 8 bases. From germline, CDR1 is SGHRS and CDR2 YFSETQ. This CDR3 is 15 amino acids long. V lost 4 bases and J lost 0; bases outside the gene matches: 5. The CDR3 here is CASSAPGGYQETQYF. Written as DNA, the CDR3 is TGCGCCAGCAGCGCCCCGGGGGGGTACCAAGAGACCCAGTACTTC.

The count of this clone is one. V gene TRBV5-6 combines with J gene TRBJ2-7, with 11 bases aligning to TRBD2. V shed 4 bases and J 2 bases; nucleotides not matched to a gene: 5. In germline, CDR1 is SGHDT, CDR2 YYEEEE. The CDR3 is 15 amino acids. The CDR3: CASSGSGRAPYEQYF. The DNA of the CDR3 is TGTGCCAGCAGCGGTAGCGGGAGGGCCCCCTACGAGCAGTACTTC.

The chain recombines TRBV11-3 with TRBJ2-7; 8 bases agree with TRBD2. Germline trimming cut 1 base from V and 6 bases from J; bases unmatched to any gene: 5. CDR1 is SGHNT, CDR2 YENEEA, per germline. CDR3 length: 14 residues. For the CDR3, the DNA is TGTGCCAGCAGCTTAGGGCCCGGGGGGGCCGAGCAGTACTTC. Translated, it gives CASSLGPGGAEQYF.

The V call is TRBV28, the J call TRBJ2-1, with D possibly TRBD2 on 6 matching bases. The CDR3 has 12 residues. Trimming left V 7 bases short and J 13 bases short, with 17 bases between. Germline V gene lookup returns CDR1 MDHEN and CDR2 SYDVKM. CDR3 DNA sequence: TGTGCCAGCACCAGACCCCGGACTACTCAGTTCTTC. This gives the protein CASTRPRTTQFF.

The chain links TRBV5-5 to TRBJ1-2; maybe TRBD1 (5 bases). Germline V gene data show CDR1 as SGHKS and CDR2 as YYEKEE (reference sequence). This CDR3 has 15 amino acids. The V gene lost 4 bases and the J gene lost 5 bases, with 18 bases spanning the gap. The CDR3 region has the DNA TGTGCCAGCAGCCCCCACCCGGGGGAAGGGTATGGCTACACCTTC. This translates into CASSPHPGEGYGYTF.

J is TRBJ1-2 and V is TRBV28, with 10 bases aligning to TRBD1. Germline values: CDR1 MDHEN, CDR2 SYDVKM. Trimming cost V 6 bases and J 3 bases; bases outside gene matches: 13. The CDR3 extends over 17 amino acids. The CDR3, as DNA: TGTGCCAGCAGCCGAGACAGGGGGCGTCTTTCTCACTATGGCTACACCTTC. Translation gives CASSRDRGRLSHYGYTF.

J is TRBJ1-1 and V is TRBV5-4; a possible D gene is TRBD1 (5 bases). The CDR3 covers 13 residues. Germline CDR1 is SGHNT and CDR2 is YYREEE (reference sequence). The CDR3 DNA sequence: TGTGTCCCACACGGGGGTAACGACACTGAAGCTTTCTTT. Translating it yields CVPHGGNDTEAFF.

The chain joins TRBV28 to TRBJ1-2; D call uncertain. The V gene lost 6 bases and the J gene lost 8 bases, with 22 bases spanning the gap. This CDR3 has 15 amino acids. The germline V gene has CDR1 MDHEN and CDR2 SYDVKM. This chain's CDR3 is CASRPSMAGSGGYTF. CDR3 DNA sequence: TGTGCCAGCAGACCTTCCATGGCAGGATCAGGCGGCTACACCTTC.

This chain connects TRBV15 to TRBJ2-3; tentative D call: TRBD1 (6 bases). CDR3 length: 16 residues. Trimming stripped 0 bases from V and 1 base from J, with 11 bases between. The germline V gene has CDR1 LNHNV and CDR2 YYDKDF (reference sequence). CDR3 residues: CATSRDRAGGTDTQYF. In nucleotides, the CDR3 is TGTGCCACCAGCAGAGATCGGGCAGGGGGCACAGATACGCAGTATTTT.

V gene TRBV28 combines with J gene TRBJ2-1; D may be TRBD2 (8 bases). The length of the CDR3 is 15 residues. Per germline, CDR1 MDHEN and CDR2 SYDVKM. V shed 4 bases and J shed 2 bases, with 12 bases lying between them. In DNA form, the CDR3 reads TGTGCCAGCAGTTCGGGAGGGGGCGCCTACAATGAGCAGTTCTTC. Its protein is CASSSGGGAYNEQFF.